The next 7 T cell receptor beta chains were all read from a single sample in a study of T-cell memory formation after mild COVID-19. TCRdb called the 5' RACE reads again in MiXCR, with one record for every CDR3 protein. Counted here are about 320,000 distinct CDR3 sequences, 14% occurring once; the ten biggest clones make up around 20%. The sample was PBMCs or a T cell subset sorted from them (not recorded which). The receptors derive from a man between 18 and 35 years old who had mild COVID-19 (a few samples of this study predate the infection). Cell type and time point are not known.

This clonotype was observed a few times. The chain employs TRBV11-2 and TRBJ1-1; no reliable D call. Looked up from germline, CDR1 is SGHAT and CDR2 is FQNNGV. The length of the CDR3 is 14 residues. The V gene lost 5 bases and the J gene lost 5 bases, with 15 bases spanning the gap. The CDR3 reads CASSQPGRGTEAFF. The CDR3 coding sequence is TGTGCCAGCAGCCAACCCGGACGGGGAACTGAAGCTTTCTTT.

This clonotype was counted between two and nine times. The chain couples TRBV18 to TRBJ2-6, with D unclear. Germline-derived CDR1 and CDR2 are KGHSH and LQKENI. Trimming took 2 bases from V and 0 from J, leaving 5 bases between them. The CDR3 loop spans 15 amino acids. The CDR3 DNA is TGTGCCAGCTCACCAGCAAGCTCTGGGGCCAACGTCCTGACTTTC. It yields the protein CASSPASSGANVLTF.

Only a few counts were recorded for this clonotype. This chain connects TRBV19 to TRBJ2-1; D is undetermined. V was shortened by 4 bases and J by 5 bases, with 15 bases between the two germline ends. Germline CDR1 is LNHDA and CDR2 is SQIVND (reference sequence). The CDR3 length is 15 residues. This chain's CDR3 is CASSTGPGYDNEQFF. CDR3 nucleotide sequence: TGTGCCAGTAGTACTGGACCGGGTTACGACAATGAGCAGTTCTTC.

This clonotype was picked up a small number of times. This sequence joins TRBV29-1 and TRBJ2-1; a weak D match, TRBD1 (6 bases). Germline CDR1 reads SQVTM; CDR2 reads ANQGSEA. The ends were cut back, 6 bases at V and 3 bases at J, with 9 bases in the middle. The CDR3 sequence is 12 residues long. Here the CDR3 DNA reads TGCAGCGTCGAGGGGGACTACAATGAGCAGTTCTTC. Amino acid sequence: CSVEGDYNEQFF.

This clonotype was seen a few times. CDR3 amino acids: CSADEDRGGEQYF. The CDR3 nucleotides read TGCAGTGCCGACGAGGACAGAGGAGGCGAGCAGTACTTC. This chain links TRBV20-1 with TRBJ2-7; a weak D match, TRBD1 (6 bases). Looked up from germline, CDR1 is DFQATT and CDR2 is SNEGSKA (reference sequence). The CDR3 covers 13 residues. V shed 6 bases and J shed 6 bases, with 18 bases lying between them.

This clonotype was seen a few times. In DNA, the CDR3 is TGTGCCAGCAGCCCACGACAGGGAACCTACAATGAGCAGTTCTTC. Translation: CASSPRQGTYNEQFF. This sequence joins TRBV7-9 and TRBJ2-1; TRBD1 aligns across 7 bases. The CDR3 sequence is 15 residues long. CDR1 and CDR2 from the germline V gene are SEHNR and FQNEAQ (reference sequence). J gave up 2 bases and V 5 bases, and 6 bases lay outside the gene matches.

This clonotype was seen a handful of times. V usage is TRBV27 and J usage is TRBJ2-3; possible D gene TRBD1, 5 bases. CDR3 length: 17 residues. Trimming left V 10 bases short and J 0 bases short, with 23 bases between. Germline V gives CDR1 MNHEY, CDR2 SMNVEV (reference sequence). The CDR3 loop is CATHHWTPSLSTDTQYF. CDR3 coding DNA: TGTGCCACCCATCATTGGACACCCTCTCTAAGCACAGATACGCAGTATTTT.